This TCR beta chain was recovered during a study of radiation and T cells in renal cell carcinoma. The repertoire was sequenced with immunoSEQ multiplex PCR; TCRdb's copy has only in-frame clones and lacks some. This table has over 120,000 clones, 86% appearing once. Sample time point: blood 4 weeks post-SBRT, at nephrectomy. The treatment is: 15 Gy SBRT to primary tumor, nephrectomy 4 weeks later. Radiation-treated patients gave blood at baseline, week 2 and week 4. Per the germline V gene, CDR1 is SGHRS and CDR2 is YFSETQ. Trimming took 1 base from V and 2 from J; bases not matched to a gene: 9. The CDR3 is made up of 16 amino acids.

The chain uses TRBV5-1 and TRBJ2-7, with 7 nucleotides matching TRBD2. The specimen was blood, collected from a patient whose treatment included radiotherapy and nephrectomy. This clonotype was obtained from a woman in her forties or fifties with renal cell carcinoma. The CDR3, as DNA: TGCGCCAGCAGCTTGTCCTCTCAGGGAGGGGCCTACGAGCAGTACTTC. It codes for CASSLSSQGGAYEQYF.